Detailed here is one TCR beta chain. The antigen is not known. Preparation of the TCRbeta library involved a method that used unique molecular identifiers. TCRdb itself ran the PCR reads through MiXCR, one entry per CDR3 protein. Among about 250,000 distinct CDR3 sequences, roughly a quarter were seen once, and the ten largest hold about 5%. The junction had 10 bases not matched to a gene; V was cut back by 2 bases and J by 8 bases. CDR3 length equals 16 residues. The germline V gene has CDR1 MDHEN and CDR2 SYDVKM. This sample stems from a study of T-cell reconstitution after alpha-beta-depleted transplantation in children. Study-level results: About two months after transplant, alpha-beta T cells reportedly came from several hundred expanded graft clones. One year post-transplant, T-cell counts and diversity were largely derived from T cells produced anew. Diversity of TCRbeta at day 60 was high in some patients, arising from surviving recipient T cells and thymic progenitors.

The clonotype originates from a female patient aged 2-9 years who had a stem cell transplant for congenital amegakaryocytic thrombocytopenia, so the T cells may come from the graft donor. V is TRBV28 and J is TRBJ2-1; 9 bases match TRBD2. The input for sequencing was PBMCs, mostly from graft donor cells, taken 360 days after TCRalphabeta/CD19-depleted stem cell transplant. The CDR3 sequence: CASSLERAGGSYEQFF. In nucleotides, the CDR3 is TGTGCCAGCAGTTTAGAAAGGGCGGGGGGGTCGTATGAGCAGTTCTTC.